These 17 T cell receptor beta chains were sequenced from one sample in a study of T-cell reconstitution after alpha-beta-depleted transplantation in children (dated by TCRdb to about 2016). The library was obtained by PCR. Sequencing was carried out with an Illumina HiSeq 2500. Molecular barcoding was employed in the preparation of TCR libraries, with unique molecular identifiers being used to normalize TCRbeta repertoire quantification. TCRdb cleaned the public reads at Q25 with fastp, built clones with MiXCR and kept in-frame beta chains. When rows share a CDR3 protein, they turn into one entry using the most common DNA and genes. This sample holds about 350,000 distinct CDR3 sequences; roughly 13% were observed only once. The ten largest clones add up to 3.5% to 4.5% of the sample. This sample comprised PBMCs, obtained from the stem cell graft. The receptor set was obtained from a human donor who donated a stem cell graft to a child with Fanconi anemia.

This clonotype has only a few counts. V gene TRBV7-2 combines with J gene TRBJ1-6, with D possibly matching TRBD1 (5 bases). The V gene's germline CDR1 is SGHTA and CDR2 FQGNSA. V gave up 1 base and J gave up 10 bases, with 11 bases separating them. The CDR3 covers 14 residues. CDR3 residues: CASSLVGGRSPLHF. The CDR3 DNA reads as TGTGCCAGCAGCTTAGTGGGGGGGAGATCACCCCTCCACTTT. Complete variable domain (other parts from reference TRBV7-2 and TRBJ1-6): GAGVSQSPSNKVTEKGKDVELRCDPISGHTALYWYRQSLGQGLEFLIYFQGNSAPDKSGLPSDRFSAERTGGSVSTLTIQRTQQEDSAVYLCASSLVGGRSPLHFGNGTRLTVT.

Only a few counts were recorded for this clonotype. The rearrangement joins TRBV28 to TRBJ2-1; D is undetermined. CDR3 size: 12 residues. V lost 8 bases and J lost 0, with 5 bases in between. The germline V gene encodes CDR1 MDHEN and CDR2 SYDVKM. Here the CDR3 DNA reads TGTGCCAGCGCGAGCTCCTACAATGAGCAGTTCTTC. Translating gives CASASSYNEQFF.

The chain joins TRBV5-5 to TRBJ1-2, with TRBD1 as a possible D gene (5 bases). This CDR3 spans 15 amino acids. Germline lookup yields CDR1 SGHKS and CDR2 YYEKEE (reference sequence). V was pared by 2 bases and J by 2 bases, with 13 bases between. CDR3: CASSLNVGGNYGYTF. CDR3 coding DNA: TGTGCCAGCAGCTTAAACGTCGGGGGAAACTATGGCTACACCTTC.

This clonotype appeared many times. The DNA for the CDR3 is TGTGCCAGCAGCCAATGGGACAGGGGACGCGGCTACACCTTC. Residues: CASSQWDRGRGYTF. The chain links TRBV3-1 to TRBJ1-2, with 10 bases fitting TRBD1. The CDR3 has 14 residues. Trimming at V came to 2 bases and at J to 8 bases, leaving 5 bases not matched to a gene. Germline values: CDR1 LGHDT, CDR2 YNNKEL (reference sequence).

CDR3 DNA: TGTGCCAGCAGCCAAACCGGGGGACAGTTCTTC. Protein: CASSQTGGQFF. The chain joins TRBV3-1 to TRBJ2-1, with D possibly being TRBD2 (6 bases). Trimming took off 2 bases at V and 13 bases at J, with 9 bases between the two ends. Germline CDR1 reads LGHDT; CDR2 reads YNNKEL (reference sequence). The CDR3 sequence is 11 residues long.

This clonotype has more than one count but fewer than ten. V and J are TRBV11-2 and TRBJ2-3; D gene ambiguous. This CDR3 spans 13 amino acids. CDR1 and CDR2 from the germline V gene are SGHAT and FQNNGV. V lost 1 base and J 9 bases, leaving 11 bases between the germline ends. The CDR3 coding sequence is TGTGCCAGCAGCTTAGCGGCGGCACCAACGCAGTATTTT. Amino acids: CASSLAAAPTQYF.

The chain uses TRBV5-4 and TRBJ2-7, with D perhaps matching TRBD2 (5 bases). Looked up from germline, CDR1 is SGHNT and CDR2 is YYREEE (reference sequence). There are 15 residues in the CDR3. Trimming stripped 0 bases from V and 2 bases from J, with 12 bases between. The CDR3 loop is CASSLGFDGTYEQYV. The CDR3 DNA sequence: TGTGCCAGCAGCTTGGGCTTCGACGGGACCTACGAGCAGTACGTC.

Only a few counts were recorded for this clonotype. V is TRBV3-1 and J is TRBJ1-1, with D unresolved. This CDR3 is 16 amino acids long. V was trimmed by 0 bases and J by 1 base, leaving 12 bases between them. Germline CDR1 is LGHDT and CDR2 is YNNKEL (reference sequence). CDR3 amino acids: CASSQDFVRQNTEAFF. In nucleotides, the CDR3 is TGTGCCAGCAGCCAAGATTTTGTCCGGCAGAACACTGAAGCTTTCTTT.

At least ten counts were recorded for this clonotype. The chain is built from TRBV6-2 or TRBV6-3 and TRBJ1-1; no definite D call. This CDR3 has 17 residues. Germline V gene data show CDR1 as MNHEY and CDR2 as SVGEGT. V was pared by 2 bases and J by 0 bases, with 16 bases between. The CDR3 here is CASSYLAAEGLNTEAFF. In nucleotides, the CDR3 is TGTGCCAGCAGTTACCTAGCAGCTGAAGGGCTGAACACTGAAGCTTTCTTT.

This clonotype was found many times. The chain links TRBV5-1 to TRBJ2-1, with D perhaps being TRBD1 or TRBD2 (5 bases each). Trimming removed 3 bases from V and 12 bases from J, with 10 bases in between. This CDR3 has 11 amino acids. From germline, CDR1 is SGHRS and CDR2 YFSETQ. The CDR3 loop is CASSSGQGQFF. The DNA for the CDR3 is TGCGCCAGCAGCTCGGGGCAGGGGCAGTTCTTC.

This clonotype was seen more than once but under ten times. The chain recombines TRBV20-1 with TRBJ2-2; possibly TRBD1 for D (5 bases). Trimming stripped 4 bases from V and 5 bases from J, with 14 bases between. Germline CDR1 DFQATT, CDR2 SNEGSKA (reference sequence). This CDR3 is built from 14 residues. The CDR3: CSAKIGATTGELFF. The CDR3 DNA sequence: TGCAGTGCTAAGATAGGGGCTACGACCGGGGAGCTGTTTTTT.

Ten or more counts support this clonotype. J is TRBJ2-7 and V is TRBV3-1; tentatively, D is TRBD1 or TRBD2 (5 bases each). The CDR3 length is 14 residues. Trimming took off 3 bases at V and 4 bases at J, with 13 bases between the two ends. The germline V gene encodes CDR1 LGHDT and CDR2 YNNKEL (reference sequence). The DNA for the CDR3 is TGTGCCAGCAGCCATCTGAGGGGTCTTTACGAGCAGTACTTC. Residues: CASSHLRGLYEQYF.

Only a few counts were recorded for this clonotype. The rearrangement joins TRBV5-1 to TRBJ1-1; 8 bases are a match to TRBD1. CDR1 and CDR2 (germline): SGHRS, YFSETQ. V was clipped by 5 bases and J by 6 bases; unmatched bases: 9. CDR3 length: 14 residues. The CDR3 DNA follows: TGCGCCAGCAGAAGGGAGACAGGGGTCGCTGAAGCTTTCTTT. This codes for CASRRETGVAEAFF.

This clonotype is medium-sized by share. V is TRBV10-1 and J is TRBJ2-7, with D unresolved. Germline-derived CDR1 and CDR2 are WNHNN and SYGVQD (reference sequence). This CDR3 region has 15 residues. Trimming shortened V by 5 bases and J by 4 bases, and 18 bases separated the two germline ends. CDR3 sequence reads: CASSPDTSFYYEQYF. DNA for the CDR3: TGCGCCAGCAGTCCAGACACTTCGTTTTATTACGAGCAGTACTTC.

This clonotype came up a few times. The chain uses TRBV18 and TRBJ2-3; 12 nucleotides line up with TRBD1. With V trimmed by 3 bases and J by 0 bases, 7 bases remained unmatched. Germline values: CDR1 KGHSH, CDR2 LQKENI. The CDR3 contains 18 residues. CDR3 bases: TGTGCCAGCTCACCGAAGGGACAGGGGGCCTCTAGCACAGATACGCAGTATTTT. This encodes CASSPKGQGASSTDTQYF. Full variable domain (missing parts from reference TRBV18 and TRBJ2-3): NAGVMQNPRHLVRRRGQEARLRCSPMKGHSHVYWYRQLPEEGLKFMVYLQKENIIDESGMPKERFSAEFPKEGPSILRIQQVVRGDSAAYFCASSPKGQGASSTDTQYFGPGTRLTVL.

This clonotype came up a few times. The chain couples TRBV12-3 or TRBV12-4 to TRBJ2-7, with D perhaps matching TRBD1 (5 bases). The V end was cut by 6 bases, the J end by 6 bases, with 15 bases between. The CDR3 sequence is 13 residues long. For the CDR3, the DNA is TGTGCCAGCAGCTCGTACGACAGAGGCGAGCAGTACGTC. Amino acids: CASSSYDRGEQYV.

This CDR3 is CASKPGQPNTEAFF. CDR3 sequence (DNA): TGTGCCAGCAAGCCGGGACAGCCGAACACTGAAGCTTTCTTT. The chain couples TRBV6-1 to TRBJ1-1; TRBD1 matches 7 bases. In germline, CDR1 is MNHNS, CDR2 SASEGT. With 7 bases clipped from V and 1 base from J, the junction kept 6 bases outside the gene matches. CDR3 size: 14 residues.